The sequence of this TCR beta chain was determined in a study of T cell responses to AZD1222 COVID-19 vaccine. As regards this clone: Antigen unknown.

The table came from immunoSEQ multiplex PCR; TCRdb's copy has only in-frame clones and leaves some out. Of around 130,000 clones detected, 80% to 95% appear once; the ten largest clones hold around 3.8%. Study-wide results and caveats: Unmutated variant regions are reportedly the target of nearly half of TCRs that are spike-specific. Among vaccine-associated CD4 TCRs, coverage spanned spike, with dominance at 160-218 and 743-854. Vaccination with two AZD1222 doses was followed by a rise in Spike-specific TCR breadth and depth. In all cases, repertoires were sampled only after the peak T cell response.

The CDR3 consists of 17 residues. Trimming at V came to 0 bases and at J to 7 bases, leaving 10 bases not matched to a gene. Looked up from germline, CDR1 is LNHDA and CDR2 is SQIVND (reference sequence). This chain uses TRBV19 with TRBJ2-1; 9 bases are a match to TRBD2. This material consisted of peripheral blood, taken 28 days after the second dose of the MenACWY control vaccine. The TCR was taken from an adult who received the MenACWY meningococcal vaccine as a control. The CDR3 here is CASSIEAWAGGLNEQFF. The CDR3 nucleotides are TGTGCCAGTAGTATAGAGGCTTGGGCGGGGGGGTTAAATGAGCAGTTCTTC.